This is a list of T cell receptor beta chains from one sample in a study of regulatory T cells in long-lasting Graves disease. MiXCR, run by TCRdb on the multiplex PCR reads, gives a single entry per CDR3 protein. The sample shows around 450,000 distinct CDR3 sequences, about 15% of them seen only once. Separately, the same data were catalogued under a study of T cells in Graves' hyperthyroidism and ophthalmopathy.

Sequenced material: peripheral blood mononuclear cells (PBMCs), taken at new diagnosis, from a patient treated with antithyroid drugs. All receptors derive from a woman aged 25 to 39 with Graves disease. Both conserved end residues are part of each CDR3. The D gene is left open where the match is weak. Not all rows give a size; the values are once, few, many and, for expanded clones, a class.

V: TRBV12-3/TRBV12-4; D: -; size: -; J: TRBJ1-6; CDR3: CASSFSGGGSPLHF; DNA: TGTGCCAGCAGTTTTTCCGGGGGCGGTTCACCCCTCCACTTT
V: TRBV9; D: -; size: many; J: TRBJ2-7; CDR3: CASSVGESYEQYF; DNA: TGTGCCAGCAGCGTAGGCGAGAGCTACGAGCAGTACTTC
V: TRBV16; D: -; size: -; J: TRBJ1-1; CDR3: CASSRRLGGMTEAFF; DNA: TGTGCCAGCAGCCGACGTTTAGGGGGGATGACTGAAGCTTTCTTT
V: TRBV28; D: TRBD2; size: -; J: TRBJ2-1; CDR3: CASSFFGLASNEQFF; DNA: TGTGCCAGCAGTTTCTTTGGACTAGCTTCAAATGAGCAGTTCTTC
V: TRBV19; D: -; size: many; J: TRBJ1-1; CDR3: CASTHPRSRDGITEAFF; DNA: TGTGCCAGTACCCACCCGAGGTCGCGGGACGGGATCACTGAAGCTTTCTTT
V: TRBV28; D: TRBD2; size: many; J: TRBJ2-1; CDR3: CASSFIAGGRGEQFF; DNA: TGTGCCAGCAGTTTTATCGCGGGAGGGAGGGGTGAGCAGTTCTTC
V: TRBV5-5; D: -; size: many; J: TRBJ1-4; CDR3: CASSRNLNEKLFF; DNA: TGTGCCAGCAGCCGGAACCTTAATGAAAAACTGTTTTTT
V: TRBV9; D: -; size: few; J: TRBJ2-2; CDR3: CASSARTRTGELFF; DNA: TGTGCCAGCAGCGCGAGGACTCGCACCGGGGAGCTGTTTTTT
V: TRBV11-2; D: -; size: many; J: TRBJ2-1; CDR3: CASSLDMWAQGRLQFF; DNA: TGTGCCAGCAGCTTAGATATGTGGGCCCAGGGCCGTTTGCAGTTCTTC
V: TRBV6-2/TRBV6-3; D: -; size: few; J: TRBJ2-1; CDR3: CASSYVGLAYNEQFF; DNA: TGTGCCAGCAGTTACGTTGGGCTAGCGTACAATGAGCAGTTCTTC
V: TRBV20-1; D: -; size: few; J: TRBJ1-5; CDR3: CSARPTGPNQPQHF; DNA: TGCAGTGCTCGACCAACAGGGCCAAATCAGCCCCAGCATTTT
V: TRBV15; D: -; size: many; J: TRBJ1-1; CDR3: CATSRDWGRMNTEAFF; DNA: TGTGCCACCAGCAGAGATTGGGGCAGAATGAACACTGAAGCTTTCTTT
V: TRBV20-1; D: TRBD2; size: -; J: TRBJ2-2; CDR3: CSAREMGRGLAGVSGELFF; DNA: TGCAGTGCTAGAGAGATGGGGAGGGGACTAGCGGGAGTTTCCGGGGAGCTGTTTTTT
V: TRBV19; D: TRBD1; size: many; J: TRBJ2-1; CDR3: CASSRRVQQGAKAYNEQFF; DNA: TGTGCCAGTAGCCGACGGGTACAACAGGGGGCTAAGGCCTACAATGAGCAGTTCTTC
V: TRBV7-9; D: -; size: few; J: TRBJ2-1; CDR3: CASSLHIGQGSGNEQFF; DNA: TGTGCCAGCAGCCTCCATATAGGGCAGGGATCGGGGAATGAGCAGTTCTTC
V: TRBV6-9; D: -; size: few; J: TRBJ1-2; CDR3: CASSYDGGRDTHTF; DNA: TGTGCCAGCAGTTACGATGGGGGGCGCGATACCCACACCTTC
V: TRBV13; D: -; size: many; J: TRBJ2-7; CDR3: CASSLAVEQYF; DNA: TGTGCCAGCAGCTTAGCCGTCGAGCAGTACTTC
V: TRBV5-1; D: TRBD2; size: many; J: TRBJ2-3; CDR3: CASSTSLTSRSDTQYF; DNA: TGCGCCAGCAGCACATCTTTGACTAGCAGATCAGATACGCAGTATTTT
V: TRBV30; D: -; size: many; J: TRBJ1-1; CDR3: CAWKSGNTEAFF; DNA: TGTGCCTGGAAATCCGGGAACACTGAAGCTTTCTTT
V: TRBV20-1; D: TRBD1; size: few; J: TRBJ2-1; CDR3: CSARQQGVVSYNEQFF; DNA: TGCAGTGCTAGACAACAGGGGGTTGTCTCCTACAATGAGCAGTTCTTC
V: TRBV5-5; D: TRBD1; size: -; J: TRBJ1-2; CDR3: CASTKDRGRFGYGYTF; DNA: TGTGCCAGCACCAAGGACAGGGGGCGCTTTGGCTATGGCTACACCTTC
V: TRBV29-1; D: -; size: many; J: TRBJ2-1; CDR3: CSVDSWTGYNEQFF; DNA: TGCAGCGTTGACTCTTGGACGGGGTACAATGAGCAGTTCTTC
V: TRBV29-1; D: TRBD1; size: many; J: TRBJ1-2; CDR3: CSVEEPDRVGYTF; DNA: TGCAGCGTTGAAGAACCCGACAGGGTCGGCTACACCTTC
V: TRBV4-1; D: -; size: many; J: TRBJ2-2; CDR3: CASSPKSTGTRTGELFF; DNA: TGCGCCAGCAGCCCTAAATCTACCGGGACAAGAACCGGGGAGCTGTTTTTT
V: TRBV7-8; D: TRBD2; size: once; J: TRBJ2-7; CDR3: CASSPAGTSGYEQYF; DNA: TGTGCCAGCAGCCCTGCTGGGACTAGCGGTTACGAGCAGTACTTC
V: TRBV4-1; D: -; size: many; J: TRBJ1-1; CDR3: CASSQEGNMNTEAFF; DNA: TGCGCCAGCAGCCAGGAGGGAAACATGAACACTGAAGCTTTCTTT
V: TRBV10-2; D: -; size: -; J: TRBJ2-5; CDR3: CASSLARGGEETQYF; DNA: TGCGCCAGCAGCTTGGCCAGGGGGGGGGAAGAGACCCAGTACTTC
V: TRBV2; D: TRBD1; size: many; J: TRBJ1-5; CDR3: CASSDQGAGQPQHF; DNA: TGTGCCAGCAGTGATCAGGGGGCAGGCCAGCCCCAGCATTTT